This TCR beta chain was identified in a study of T cells in Graves' hyperthyroidism and ophthalmopathy. V shed 1 base and J shed 2 bases, with 12 bases lying between them. Per germline, CDR1 SGHTA and CDR2 FQGNSA. The CDR3 loop spans 15 amino acids. From RNA transcripts, TCR beta CDR3 regions were amplified. An initial round of RT-PCR targeting the TCR CDR3 relied on the HTBI primer set. TCRdb reanalysed the multiplex PCR reads using MiXCR and keeps one entry per CDR3 protein. The sample comprises 700,000 to 950,000 distinct CDR3 sequences, approximately 40% of which are singletons, and around a third rests with the top ten. Source material for PBMCs was 9 to 10 ml fresh peripheral blood. The table lists this clonotype with a count of one. Its target is not known. Study-level points and caveats: For ophthalmopathy, model prediction preceded onset by a median approximately 6 months. Expanded thyroid clonotypes (above 0.001) were mostly also found in blood.

Sequenced input: blood. The chain recombines TRBV7-2 with TRBJ2-7; a possible D gene is TRBD2 (6 bases). The TCR sequence derives from a woman between 40 and 55 years old with Graves' hyperthyroidism. Written as DNA, the CDR3 is TGTGCCAGCAGCTTAGTGAGGGGAGGTCCCTACGAGCAGTACTTC. This sequence encodes CASSLVRGGPYEQYF. The full variable domain, rest sourced from reference TRBV7-2 and TRBJ2-7, is GAGVSQSPSNKVTEKGKDVELRCDPISGHTALYWYRQSLGQGLEFLIYFQGNSAPDKSGLPSDRFSAERTGGSVSTLTIQRTQQEDSAVYLCASSLVRGGPYEQYFGPGTRLTVT.